The sample holds a few counts of the clone carrying this T cell receptor beta chain. Antigen unknown. This record comes from a study of OX40 agonist ivuxolimab in advanced cancers. Study-wide findings and caveats: Patients with a partial response at 0.1-3.0 mg/kg had among the lowest clonal expansion. Antigens targeted by the expanded peripheral T cells were not determined.

Assay used: immunoSEQ multiplex PCR; TCRdb lists only in-frame clones, some missing. This table holds approximately 66,000 clones, around 85% found once. Germline values: CDR1 MNHEY, CDR2 SVGAGI. This CDR3 comprises 13 residues. Deletions cut 4 bases from V and 2 bases from J, with 6 bases between. At baseline, cycle 4 day 1, and cycle 7 day 1, blood was sampled. The chain is built from TRBV6-5 and TRBJ1-5; TRBD1 is a possible D gene (5 bases). The clonotype comes from an adult with an advanced solid tumor such as melanoma, head and neck, liver or kidney cancer. The sequencing here drew on CD4+ or CD8+ T cells sorted from blood, taken in a trial of the OX40 agonist ivuxolimab. CDR3: CASSWGGNQPQHF. In nucleotides, the CDR3 is TGTGCCAGCAGTTGGGGCGGCAATCAGCCCCAGCATTTT.